Here is one TCR beta chain with its context. TCR libraries were prepared from 3,500 to 4,000 ng total RNA each. TCRdb reworked the 5' RACE reads into one entry per CDR3 protein, no DNA. In all, the sample yields some 400,000 distinct CDR3 sequences. This sample stems from a study of monozygotic twins with inflammatory bowel disease. The CDR3 extends over 15 amino acids. Germline V CDR1 and CDR2: LGHNA, YSLEER. The sequence was obtained from a human donor with ulcerative colitis or Crohn's disease, or a healthy co-twin of an affected twin (not recorded which). The rearrangement joins TRBV4-3 to TRBJ1-2. Sequencing was carried out using blood. The CDR3 region is CASSQERTEDYGYTF.